The rows below give T cell receptor beta chains drawn from one sample of a study of early T cells in non-severe SARS-CoV-2 infection. TCRdb reprocessed the 5' RACE reads via MiXCR and lists one record per CDR3 protein. Of about 30,000 distinct CDR3 sequences listed, roughly 6.1% are singletons. The sequenced material came from whole blood. These TCRs come from an adult who was a healthcare worker with PCR-confirmed SARS-CoV-2 infection or an uninfected control (not recorded which). Each CDR3 is given with its conserved first and last residue. Fields, in order: J gene, clone size, V gene, D gene, CDR3 DNA, CDR3 protein. A D gene is named only where the DNA matches it firmly. Only part of the rows carry a size: once, few, many, or a class if the clone is expanded.

J: TRBJ2-3
size: few
V: TRBV7-8
D: TRBD2
DNA: TGTGCCAGCAGCTTAGCAGCGTCGGGAGGGCCGGTGGATACGCAGTATTTT
CDR3: CASSLAASGGPVDTQYF

J: TRBJ1-4
size: many
V: TRBV6-2/TRBV6-3
D: NA
DNA: TGTGCCAGCAGTTCGAATGAAAAACTGTTTTTT
CDR3: CASSSNEKLFF

J: TRBJ1-2
size: NA
V: TRBV25-1
D: NA
DNA: TGTGCCAGCAGTGATCCCCTCGACGGGAGGTATGGCTACACCTTC
CDR3: CASSDPLDGRYGYTF

J: TRBJ1-1
size: many
V: TRBV5-1
D: NA
DNA: TGCGCCAGCAGCTTGGCAGGAGCCACTGAAGCTTTCTTT
CDR3: CASSLAGATEAFF

J: TRBJ2-7
size: few
V: TRBV7-6
D: TRBD1
DNA: TGTGCCAGCAGCTCAACAGGGGCCGACTACGAGCAGTACTTC
CDR3: CASSSTGADYEQYF

J: TRBJ1-4
size: many
V: TRBV12-3/TRBV12-4
D: NA
DNA: TGTGCCAGCAGTCCCTGGGACGGGAATGAAAAACTGTTTTTT
CDR3: CASSPWDGNEKLFF

J: TRBJ1-1
size: many
V: TRBV10-1
D: NA
DNA: TGCGCCAGCAGTGAGTCGAAACAGGCCGGCACCGCCACTGAAGCTTTCTTT
CDR3: CASSESKQAGTATEAFF

J: TRBJ2-7
size: many
V: TRBV3-1
D: NA
DNA: TGTGCCAGCGCCAATCCGGGGACCTACGAGCAGTACTTC
CDR3: CASANPGTYEQYF

J: TRBJ2-3
size: few
V: TRBV28
D: TRBD2
DNA: TGTGCCAGCAGAGAAGCGGGGGAGAGCACAGATACGCAGTATTTT
CDR3: CASREAGESTDTQYF

J: TRBJ2-3
size: many
V: TRBV7-6
D: TRBD1
DNA: TGTGCCAGCAGCTCTTTAGGAGAAAGGGACAGGGGGCGTACAGATACGCAGTATTTT
CDR3: CASSSLGERDRGRTDTQYF

J: TRBJ2-5
size: many
V: TRBV24-1
D: TRBD1
DNA: TGTGCCACCAGTGATCGGACAGGGGGCCCAGAGACCCAGTACTTC
CDR3: CATSDRTGGPETQYF

J: TRBJ1-3
size: few
V: TRBV7-9
D: NA
DNA: TGTGCCAGCAGCTTAGCGTGGACAGTTGGAAACACCATATATTTT
CDR3: CASSLAWTVGNTIYF

J: TRBJ1-6
size: many
V: TRBV27
D: NA
DNA: TGTGCCAGCAGTTTCTCCTTTGGGCCTCAGGAAAATTCACCCCTCCACTTT
CDR3: CASSFSFGPQENSPLHF

J: TRBJ1-2
size: many
V: TRBV6-1
D: TRBD1
DNA: TGTGCCAGCAGTGAACCGACAGGGGAAAACTATGGCTACACCTTC
CDR3: CASSEPTGENYGYTF

J: TRBJ1-2
size: many
V: TRBV10-1
D: NA
DNA: TGCGCCAGCACCTTCATGGCCCGGCGGTCAATGCAACACCCACGTTGGGGCTACACCTTC
CDR3: CASTFMARRSMQHPRWGYTF

J: TRBJ2-2
size: many
V: TRBV29-1
D: TRBD2
DNA: TGCAGCTCCCAGGTCAGCGGGAGTCCCACCGGGGAGCTGTTTTTT
CDR3: CSSQVSGSPTGELFF

J: TRBJ1-6
size: many
V: TRBV5-1
D: NA
DNA: TGCGCCAGCAGCTGGAGGGCTGATTCACCCCTCCACTTT
CDR3: CASSWRADSPLHF

J: TRBJ2-7
size: many
V: TRBV29-1
D: NA
DNA: TGCAGCGTTGAACAGGCTCGATATGGAGGCGAGCAGTACTTC
CDR3: CSVEQARYGGEQYF

J: TRBJ2-5
size: many
V: TRBV10-2
D: NA
DNA: TGCGCCAGCAGTGAGGGGACGGAGACCCAGTACTTC
CDR3: CASSEGTETQYF

J: TRBJ1-2
size: many
V: TRBV12-3/TRBV12-4
D: NA
DNA: TGTGCCAGCAGCCTTGGGGGAAATTCTAACTATGGCTACACCTTC
CDR3: CASSLGGNSNYGYTF

J: TRBJ2-3
size: many
V: TRBV11-3
D: TRBD1
DNA: TGTGCCAGCAGCTCGGAGGACAGGGGGACAGATACGCAGTATTTT
CDR3: CASSSEDRGTDTQYF

J: TRBJ2-5
size: many
V: TRBV7-2
D: NA
DNA: TGTGCCAGCAGCCCGAAAGAGACCCAGTACTTC
CDR3: CASSPKETQYF

J: TRBJ2-7
size: many
V: TRBV7-9
D: TRBD2
DNA: TGTGCCAGCATCGGGGAAGGACTAGCGGATATCTCCTACGAGCAGTACTTC
CDR3: CASIGEGLADISYEQYF

J: TRBJ2-5
size: many
V: TRBV11-2
D: NA
DNA: TGTGCCAGCAGCTTAGATGGGGGGGCGAGGAGAGAGACCCAGTACTTC
CDR3: CASSLDGGARRETQYF

J: TRBJ1-4
size: many
V: TRBV15
D: TRBD1
DNA: TGTGCCACCAGCCCCCGGGACAGGGGCGAAAAACTGTTTTTT
CDR3: CATSPRDRGEKLFF

J: TRBJ2-1
size: many
V: TRBV6-1
D: TRBD1
DNA: TGTGCCAGCAACAGGGACAGGGGGACAAGCTCCTACAATGAGCAGTTCTTC
CDR3: CASNRDRGTSSYNEQFF

J: TRBJ2-3
size: many
V: TRBV20-1
D: TRBD2
DNA: TGCAGTGCCCGGACTAGCGGGAGGGATCGGAATACGCAGTATTTT
CDR3: CSARTSGRDRNTQYF

J: TRBJ1-3
size: many
V: TRBV20-1
D: NA
DNA: TGCAGTGCTAGATTGGCAGAAAACACCATATATTTT
CDR3: CSARLAENTIYF

J: TRBJ2-3
size: many
V: TRBV12-3/TRBV12-4
D: NA
DNA: TGTGCCAGCAGCTGGGACCGCTCCGGCCCAGATACGCAGTATTTT
CDR3: CASSWDRSGPDTQYF

J: TRBJ2-3
size: many
V: TRBV7-8
D: TRBD2
DNA: TGTGCCAGCAGCTTCCCGACTAGCGGGGGGGGTAGCACAGATACGCAGTATTTT
CDR3: CASSFPTSGGGSTDTQYF

J: TRBJ2-4
size: NA
V: TRBV7-2
D: TRBD2
DNA: TGTGCCAGCAGCTCATTAGGGACTATAGCCAAAAACATTCAGTACTTC
CDR3: CASSSLGTIAKNIQYF

J: TRBJ2-5
size: NA
V: TRBV6-2/TRBV6-3
D: NA
DNA: TGTGCCAGCAGTTACGTCAAGCGGGAAGAGACCCAGTACTTC
CDR3: CASSYVKREETQYF

J: TRBJ1-1
size: NA
V: TRBV4-3
D: TRBD1
DNA: TGCGCCAGCAGCCAGGGGGACAGGGCGAACACTGAAGCTTTCTTT
CDR3: CASSQGDRANTEAFF

J: TRBJ2-7
size: many
V: TRBV3-1
D: TRBD1
DNA: TGTGCCAGCAGCCAAAATCCGGGACAGCAGGGCTCCGAGCAGTACTTC
CDR3: CASSQNPGQQGSEQYF

J: TRBJ1-1
size: few
V: TRBV10-2
D: TRBD1
DNA: TGCGCCAGCAGTGAGTCTGGTCGGCCCTCTCAGGGGGCGAACACTGAAGCTTTCTTT
CDR3: CASSESGRPSQGANTEAFF

J: TRBJ2-2
size: many
V: TRBV28
D: NA
DNA: TGTGCCAGCAGTGGGGAAGAATACACCGGGGAGCTGTTTTTT
CDR3: CASSGEEYTGELFF

J: TRBJ2-1
size: many
V: TRBV27
D: NA
DNA: TGTGCCAGCAGTCCCTACCGGGGAATCTCCTACAATGAGCAGTTCTTC
CDR3: CASSPYRGISYNEQFF

J: TRBJ2-3
size: many
V: TRBV7-2
D: TRBD2
DNA: TGTGCCAGCAGGCAAACTAGCGGGGGCACAGATACGCAGTATTTT
CDR3: CASRQTSGGTDTQYF

J: TRBJ2-2
size: many
V: TRBV29-1
D: NA
DNA: TGCAGCGTCCAGGGGGGGCAGACGAACACCGGGGAGCTGTTTTTT
CDR3: CSVQGGQTNTGELFF

J: TRBJ2-1
size: NA
V: TRBV18
D: NA
DNA: TGTGTCAGCTCACGACGTTTGGATGAGCAGTTCTTC
CDR3: CVSSRRLDEQFF

J: TRBJ2-2
size: NA
V: TRBV7-9
D: NA
DNA: TGTGCCACTAGGAGCCCGGGTTTCGACGGGGAGCTGTTTTTT
CDR3: CATRSPGFDGELFF

J: TRBJ1-6
size: many
V: TRBV6-1
D: TRBD1
DNA: TGTGCCAGCAGTGAATTTTGGCAGGGGGGCAATTCACCCCTCCACTTT
CDR3: CASSEFWQGGNSPLHF

J: TRBJ2-7
size: many
V: TRBV6-1
D: NA
DNA: TGTGCCAACTACCTACAGGGAAACTTCCACGAGCAGTACTTC
CDR3: CANYLQGNFHEQYF

J: TRBJ2-1
size: many
V: TRBV30
D: TRBD2
DNA: TGTGCCTGGAGTGTTTCTCTAGCGGGAGTTTCTTTAGTGCAGTTCTTC
CDR3: CAWSVSLAGVSLVQFF

J: TRBJ2-5
size: many
V: TRBV7-9
D: NA
DNA: TGTGCCAGCAGCTTAAACAAAGAGACCCAGTACTTC
CDR3: CASSLNKETQYF

J: TRBJ2-7
size: many
V: TRBV18
D: TRBD2
DNA: TGTGCCAGCTCACCGAAGGCGGGGGGGATCGAGCAGTACTTC
CDR3: CASSPKAGGIEQYF

J: TRBJ1-2
size: many
V: TRBV5-8
D: TRBD1
DNA: TGTGCCAGCAGCCTACCGACAGGGTGGGCCTATGGCTACACCTTC
CDR3: CASSLPTGWAYGYTF

J: TRBJ2-4
size: many
V: TRBV5-4
D: TRBD2
DNA: TGTGCCAGCAGCATAGCGGGGCTAGCCAAAAACATTCAGTACTTC
CDR3: CASSIAGLAKNIQYF

J: TRBJ1-1
size: many
V: TRBV29-1
D: NA
DNA: TGCAGCGTTGGGCGGATGAACACTGAAGCTTTCTTT
CDR3: CSVGRMNTEAFF

J: TRBJ2-3
size: many
V: TRBV6-5
D: NA
DNA: TGTGCCAGCAGACTCTACCCAGGGGTAAAAGGGACAGATACGCAGTATTTT
CDR3: CASRLYPGVKGTDTQYF

J: TRBJ2-3
size: many
V: TRBV29-1
D: TRBD2
DNA: TGCAGCTCATACCCCCTAGCGGGAGTACAAGATACGCAGTATTTT
CDR3: CSSYPLAGVQDTQYF

J: TRBJ1-4
size: many
V: TRBV12-3/TRBV12-4
D: NA
DNA: TGTGCCAGCAGTTTCATCCTGACCGGACTGTTTTTT
CDR3: CASSFILTGLFF

J: TRBJ2-7
size: many
V: TRBV7-9
D: NA
DNA: TGTGCCAGCACCAATTTAGTGTCCGGCGAGCAGTACTTC
CDR3: CASTNLVSGEQYF

J: TRBJ1-2
size: many
V: TRBV4-2
D: TRBD1
DNA: TGTGCCAGCAGCCAAGATCCCTTATCGACAGGGAGTGGTTATGGCTACACCTTC
CDR3: CASSQDPLSTGSGYGYTF

J: TRBJ2-7
size: many
V: TRBV7-9
D: NA
DNA: TGTGCCAGCAGCTTAGACCGCAGGGCCGAGGACGAGCAGTACTTC
CDR3: CASSLDRRAEDEQYF

J: TRBJ1-1
size: many
V: TRBV4-3
D: NA
DNA: TGCGCCAGCAGCCAAGTGGCGTATACAACTGAAGCTTTCTTT
CDR3: CASSQVAYTTEAFF

J: TRBJ2-4
size: many
V: TRBV7-2
D: NA
DNA: TGTGCCAGCAGCCCAAGCTGGCGGGGTCTAGCCAAAAACATTCAGTACTTC
CDR3: CASSPSWRGLAKNIQYF

J: TRBJ1-3
size: many
V: TRBV28
D: NA
DNA: TGTGCCAGCGGGCAGGGGAAAAACACCATATATTTT
CDR3: CASGQGKNTIYF